This T cell receptor (beta chain) was captured by sequencing in a study of cytomegalovirus exposure and HLA in healthy donors (dated by TCRdb to the late 2010s). Some background on the complete study: According to an earlier analysis of a few hundred of the donors, 150 million to 200 million T cells yielded 120 million or so unique TCR beta sequences and 276 Gb of sequence data. An early release that covered 640 HLA-typed donors contained approximately 320 gigabases of sequencing data and 85 million to 100 million unique TCR sequences. The genetic ancestry cluster associated with self-reported Caucasian donors included 80% to 90% of the 350 to 500 genotyped donors. The study was designed to test whether signatures of past pathogen exposure could be identified by cataloging public T cell receptors. Using immunosequencing, the study profiled T cell repertoires from about 620 subjects and related those repertoires to cytomegalovirus serostatus. A separate validation cohort of roughly 130 different subjects was used in addition to the approximately 700-subject first cohort. To predict cytomegalovirus infection status, the study combined high-throughput TCR immunosequencing, statistical association of individual TCRs with disease status, and machine learning. A later analysis re-examined previously published TCR beta repertoires from just over 650 donors and added high-resolution HLA genotyping to investigate patterns of TCR occurrence. Rather than drawing on any new phenotypic data, the later analysis identified candidate immune exposures from TCR beta sequences and the way those sequences occurred across donors. In an earlier analysis of 587 of the donors, high-throughput TCR beta sequencing was used to judge whether each TCR beta V gene segment behaved as functional or pseudogenic. Alongside the repertoire data, information on donor age, sex, ethnicity and CMV serostatus was compiled. A later genetic analysis used genome-wide SNP genotypes for about three fifths of the 666 donors, treating that subset as a discovery cohort. Every repertoire in the discovery cohort had been generated on one and the same sequencing platform. HLA typing covered class I and class II loci at four-digit resolution. Typing coverage differed by locus: A, B, C, DRB1 and DQB1 were typed in roughly 629-630 donors, DQA1 in roughly 510, DPA1 in 600 to 610, and DPB1 in just under 490. A handful of DR-DQ haplotypes were handled as single units for association and clustering because linkage in the cohort was strong. Among roughly 370 genotyped donors of the cohort, an average of about 240,000 unique TCR beta nucleotide sequences were sequenced per donor, roughly 18% of them non-productive. Overall study results and their limits: The sequencing pipeline was judged likely to have produced a cluster of highly shared sequence variants as a technical artifact. In an earlier analysis of more than 450 of the donors, most TCR beta V segments were observed in productive rearrangements about 90% or about 30% of the time, broadly matching IMGT annotations. In a later analysis, several top co-occurrence clusters were reported to appear linked to parvovirus B19, influenza, CMV and Epstein-Barr virus. The classifier was reported to diagnose cytomegalovirus status with high specificity and sensitivity in both the original and validation cohorts. A few of the identified cytomegalovirus-associated TCR beta chains were confirmed in vitro to be specific for cytomegalovirus antigens. The earlier analysis of approximately 540 of the donors excluded some 15 rarely observed V segments, including chromosome 9 orphons, because counts were too low. The presence/absence analyses assumed that sequencing depth was roughly uniform across donors, and that assumption may not be true. The authors suggested that the approach could potentially be extended to other disease states and immunological phenotypes. A later analysis found that most CMV-associated TCR beta chains appeared HLA-restricted, with HLA associations seemingly driven largely by CMV exposure. Most TCR sequences were observed very rarely across donors, whereas some public TCRs were present in many individuals. Some IMGT-functional V segments, including TRBV6-2 and TRBV6-3, could not be told apart with the 87-base-pair reads, so those segments were excluded. Compared with the roughly 700-donor mean, donors in an Asian-associated ancestry cluster had fewer N-insertions in productive TCRs, according to a later genetic analysis. In this cohort, only TCR beta chains were sequenced, and detectable features were limited by the absence of alpha or paired-chain data. Correlated functional status among segregating V segments might be attributable to linkage disequilibrium, but an unknown experimental factor could not be ruled out. V-gene and J-gene trimming of TCR beta chains was associated with a missense DCLRE1C variant in a later genetic analysis, and the association was replicated in an independent cohort. A later analysis associated about 17,000 TCR beta sequences with specific HLA alleles at a false discovery rate of 0.05. In a later analysis, TCR association rates were found to vary across HLA loci, with the most associated TCRs seen for DRB1 alleles and the fewest for HLA-C alleles. In a later analysis, HLA-associated TCR beta chains showed more clonal expansion and lower generation probabilities than non-associated chains that were equally common. A further reported finding was that TCR beta sequences accurately predicted the HLA-A and HLA-B alleles for most subjects in the first cohort. Immune exposure information for the cohort was limited to CMV serostatus. Because HLA typing was missing for some donors at each locus, association tests included only the typed subset. The study listed 164 TCR beta chains as associated with cytomegalovirus. Assigning TCR associations to individual alleles was difficult when HLA alleles, especially DR and DQ, strongly co-occurred.

The CDR3 goes from the cysteine to the phenylalanine over 16 residues. CDR3 DNA is the only sequence kept; it has 48 bases, read in frame from the first base. Compared with germline, V lacks 2 bases and J lacks 4 bases; bases without a gene match: 4. The germline V gene gives CDR1 as MGHRA and CDR2 as YSYEKL. Worth noting for this clone: Its antigen is not yet known. No base quality information exists; no much larger clone differs at one position.

Library preparation used the immunoSEQ multiplex PCR assay. A mixture of 60 forward primers for TCR Vbeta segments and 13 reverse primers for TCR Jbeta segments was used in the multiplex PCR. The CDR3 region of rearranged TCR beta genes was amplified from genomic DNA by a multiplex PCR assay. The amplified TCR beta libraries were sequenced on the Illumina HiSeq System as 87-base-pair reads. The original pipeline was this. A later analysis counted about 80 million unique TCR beta chains across the roughly 700 repertoires, and 9 million to 14 million of these chains were shared by at least two donors. Raw reads were error-corrected and collapsed into unique sequences by a nearest-neighbor algorithm in which closely related sequences were merged to remove PCR and sequencing errors. V, D and J gene segments were assigned by aligning CDR3 sequences to IMGT reference sequences. Each retained sequence needed at least a six-nucleotide match to both a V gene segment and a J gene segment. A rearrangement was called productive if the CDR3 had no stop codons and remained in frame with V and J, and every other rearrangement was called non-productive. CDR3 was defined by IMGT convention, running from the second conserved V-encoded cysteine to the conserved J-encoded phenylalanine. The earlier analysis of a few hundred of the donors excluded any sequence lacking an unambiguous match to a single V gene segment. In an earlier analysis of a few hundred of the donors, a V segment was called functional when productive rearrangements were above 56.7%, and segregating when the standard deviation between donors exceeded 5%. A statistical classification framework was developed to diagnose cytomegalovirus status using the catalog of TCR beta chain sequences. A later analysis assigned V and J genes by comparing TCR nucleotide sequences with IMGT/GENE-DB human TR gene sequences. In a later analysis, CDR3 sequences and most-parsimonious VDJ recombination scenarios were assigned using the TCRdist pipeline. In a later analysis, every TCR beta chain was defined by the combination of its CDR3 amino acid sequence and its V-gene family, and reads without a unique V-gene family were dropped. As a way to deal with suspected cross-contamination and a sequencing artifact, a later analysis dropped 450 to 700 nucleotide sequences that were highly shared and had low generation probability. A later analysis calculated a clonal expansion index for each public chain from normalized within-repertoire ranks of inferred template counts. Generation probabilities in a later analysis came from a VDJ recombination model fitted to out-of-frame rearrangements, and those results were checked against IGoR. In a later analysis, TCR-TCR, TCR-HLA and TCR-CMV co-occurrence was scored with hypergeometric tests, and a repertoire-size bias correction was applied to TCR pairs. A later analysis estimated false discovery rates by permuting HLA or CMV assignments 20 times. A later analysis grouped co-occurring TCRs with DBSCAN, adding TCRdist sequence similarity when clustering within HLA-allele-positive subsets. Repertoires with fewer than 30,000 or more than 120,000 public chains, plus five repertoires with anomalous nucleotide sharing, were excluded from co-occurrence clustering. TCRdb's version of the immuneACCESS table is confined to in-frame rearrangements and falls short of the full clone set. An unresolved V gene accounts for under half of the shortfall where checked; the remainder is of unknown origin. D and trimming were read from the DNA, whereas the V and J calls and clone size are those reported in that table. This sample has over 150,000 clones in its table, and 75% to 80% of those were observed once. 2% to 3% of the sample lies in the top ten.

The cohort consisted of 650 to 850 healthy bone marrow donors. Cohort members were all nominally healthy when sampled, although unrecorded immune exposures were likely present. The donor was CMV seropositive and was included in the group of 250 to 350 seropositive cohort members. A peripheral blood sample was provided by each donor, and peripheral blood mononuclear cells were used for TCR beta sequencing. Genomic DNA extraction from the blood cell samples was performed with the Qiagen DNeasy Blood Extraction Kit. The chain employs TRBV4-1 and TRBJ2-5; TRBD2 matches 13 bases in the middle. Sequencing input: PBMCs. This clonotype was sampled from a woman aged 40 to 55 in good health and CMV-seropositive. The DNA sequence reads TGCGCCAGCAGCCAACCGGGACTAGCGGGACGAGAGACCCAGTACTTC. This is translated as CASSQPGLAGRETQYF.